This entry describes one T cell receptor (beta chain). The antigen is not known. Next came a second PCR, run for about 6 to 12 cycles, which used a sample-barcoded 5' primer along with a J-beta primer mix. From the 5' RACE reads, TCRdb called clonotypes with MiXCR, one entry per CDR3 protein. This table holds approximately 1,700,000 distinct CDR3 sequences, about two fifths found once. CDR3 length: 16 amino acids. CDR1 is SGHTA and CDR2 is FQGNSA in the germline V gene. These data are taken from a study of blood T cells in healthy people across ages. Study results and caveats: Diversity was higher, and naive CD4+ cells more numerous, in long-lived donors than in aged donors.

For every donor, a draw yielded around 10 milliliters of peripheral blood. The TCR originated in a human donor in good health. The genes are TRBV7-2 and TRBJ2-5; TRBD2 aligns across 11 bases. The J call may be in error: the DNA end matches TRBJ2-1 better. Material: blood. CDR3 loop: CASSLTSGAPQETQFF. Here the CDR3 DNA reads TGTGCCAGCAGCCTGACTAGCGGGGCCCCCCAAGAGACCCAGTTCTTC.